This T cell receptor (beta chain) was recorded in a study of cytomegalovirus exposure and HLA in healthy donors. This cohort consisted of healthy bone marrow donors. Points on this clone: Its antigen is not known.

The V end was cut by 0 bases, the J end by 5 bases, with 13 bases between. The CDR3 spans 15 residues. Germline-derived CDR1 and CDR2 are MGHDK and SYGVNS. Study-wide points: Later examination showed HLA-associated TCR beta chains had greater clonal expansion than equally common others.

The PCR was carried out with 60 Vbeta primers and 13 Jbeta primers. Profiled with immunoSEQ multiplex PCR; TCRdb holds only in-frame clones, not every one. This table has 150,000 to 180,000 clones, approximately 80% appearing once. The sequencing input was PBMCs. This TCR derives from a woman aged 40 to 50 in good health and CMV-seronegative. V gene TRBV25-1 combines with J gene TRBJ1-1; no clear D gene. In DNA form, the CDR3 reads TGTGCCAGCAGTGAATACACGGGTGGCGGAACTGAAGCTTTCTTT. It translates to CASSEYTGGGTEAFF.